These 21 T cell receptor beta chains were all obtained from the same sample, sequenced in a study of blood T cell repertoires in COVID-19. The method was immunoSEQ multiplex PCR; TCRdb's version includes in-frame clones alone and lacks a portion of them. The sample lists some 70,000 clones, around 87% occurring once. Sequencing was done on a sample of peripheral blood. These receptors were obtained from a man in his fifties with active COVID-19.

The chain employs TRBV5-1 and TRBJ2-7; 8 bases are a match to TRBD1. The length of the CDR3 is 15 residues. The germline V gene encodes CDR1 SGHRS and CDR2 YFSETQ. The V segment lost 4 bases and the J segment 6 bases; nucleotides outside the gene matches: 12. The CDR3 loop is CASSATPGQVREQYF. CDR3 DNA: TGCGCCAGCAGCGCAACCCCGGGACAGGTCCGCGAGCAGTACTTC.

This chain uses TRBV30 with TRBJ1-2, with D possibly matching TRBD1 (5 bases). V was clipped by 2 bases and J by 0 bases, with 7 bases between them. The germline gives CDR1 GTSNPN, CDR2 SVGIG (reference sequence). The CDR3 contains 13 residues. The CDR3 loop reads CAWSTGANYGYTF. CDR3 DNA sequence: TGTGCCTGGAGTACAGGTGCTAACTATGGCTACACCTTC.

The chain couples TRBV19 to TRBJ2-3; TRBD2 matches at 9 bases. Per the germline V gene, CDR1 is LNHDA and CDR2 is SQIVND (reference sequence). The V and J ends lost 6 bases and 0 bases, in that order; junction bases with no gene match: 7. The CDR3 has 16 residues. CDR3 coding DNA: TGTGCCAGTAGCAGGGGACTAGCTGCTAGCACAGATACGCAGTATTTT. Its translation is CASSRGLAASTDTQYF.

V gene TRBV30 combines with J gene TRBJ1-4, with a possible D match to TRBD1 (6 bases). The CDR3 has 15 amino acids. CDR1 and CDR2 from the germline V gene are GTSNPN and SVGIG (reference sequence). Trimming shortened V by 6 bases and J by 6 bases, and 20 bases separated the two germline ends. The CDR3 here is CACPLEDSPYEKLFF. The CDR3 bases are TGTGCCTGCCCCCTCGAGGACAGTCCCTATGAAAAACTGTTTTTT.

The V and J genes are TRBV7-8 and TRBJ1-1; D is possibly TRBD1 (6 bases). The germline CDR1 and CDR2 sequences are SGHVS and FQNEAQ. The CDR3 runs to 16 residues. Trimming cost V 2 bases and J 1 base, with 14 bases left between them. CDR3 loop: CASSLRDTLANTEAFF. The CDR3 DNA is TGTGCCAGCAGCTTAAGGGACACCCTAGCGAACACTGAAGCTTTCTTT.

This chain joins TRBV6-5 and TRBJ2-7; 15 bases map to TRBD2. Trimming removed 2 bases from V and 7 bases from J; junction bases left unmatched: 3. Germline V gene data show CDR1 as MNHEY and CDR2 as SVGAGI. The CDR3 runs to 15 residues. The CDR3 DNA follows: TGTGCCAGCAGTTACAGGGGACTAGCGGGGGGAGAGCAGTACTTC. Encoded protein: CASSYRGLAGGEQYF.

The chain combines TRBV11-2 with TRBJ2-7; 9 bases align to TRBD1. Germline-derived CDR1 and CDR2 are SGHAT and FQNNGV. The CDR3 is 15 amino acids. Unmatched junction bases numbered 9, after V lost 3 bases and J lost 6 bases. This chain's CDR3 is CASSLTRDRVLEQYF. CDR3 nucleotide sequence: TGTGCCAGCAGCTTGACCCGGGACAGGGTACTCGAGCAGTACTTC.

V and J are TRBV6-6 and TRBJ1-5; D may be TRBD1 (5 bases). The germline V and J ends were trimmed by 4 bases and 2 bases, with 12 bases remaining between them. CDR3 length: 15 amino acids. In germline, CDR1 is MNHNY, CDR2 SVGAGI (reference sequence). CDR3 bases: TGTGCCAGCAGTTTTAAAGGGGCTGGCAATCAGCCCCAGCATTTT. Its protein is CASSFKGAGNQPQHF.

The V gene is TRBV7-2, the J gene TRBJ2-1, with 14 bases lining up with TRBD2. Germline values: CDR1 SGHTA, CDR2 FQGNSA. V gave up 5 bases and J gave up 8 bases; unmatched junction bases: 11. CDR3 length: 17 residues. In DNA form, the CDR3 reads TGTGCCAGCAGCAAGCAAACCGGGACTAGCGGGAGTCATGAGCAGTTCTTC. Translated: CASSKQTGTSGSHEQFF. Full variable domain (outside the CDR3, taken from reference TRBV7-2 and TRBJ2-1): GAGVSQSPSNKVTEKGKDVELRCDPISGHTALYWYRQSLGQGLEFLIYFQGNSAPDKSGLPSDRFSAERTGGSVSTLTIQRTQQEDSAVYLCASSKQTGTSGSHEQFFGPGTRLTVL.

The chain joins TRBV21-1 to TRBJ1-5; TRBD1 reflects the table's D call only, with no check against the DNA. TRBV21-1 is listed as a pseudogene. This CDR3 has 18 amino acids. CDR3 sequence (DNA): TGTGCCAGCAGCTTCAGGGGGAGACAGGTAATTTCGGATCAGCCCCAGCATTTT. Residues: CASSFRGRQVISDQPQHF.

The rearrangement joins TRBV5-1 to TRBJ1-2; D remains ambiguous. The V gene lost 3 bases and the J gene lost 5 bases, with 17 bases spanning the gap. Germline V CDR1 and CDR2: SGHRS, YFSETQ. CDR3 length: 15 amino acids. The CDR3 sequence: CASSSDFPPRYGYTF. In DNA, the CDR3 is TGCGCCAGCAGCTCGGACTTCCCTCCTAGGTATGGCTACACCTTC. The whole variable domain, filled in from reference TRBV5-1 and TRBJ1-2, reads KAGVTQTPRYLIKTRGQQVTLSCSPISGHRSVSWYQQTPGQGLQFLFEYFSETQRNKGNFPGRFSGRQFSNSRSEMNVSTLELGDSALYLCASSSDFPPRYGYTFGSGTRLTVV.

J is TRBJ2-7 and V is TRBV6-5; no clear D. CDR3 length: 14 residues. Trimming cost V 6 bases and J 0 bases, with 12 bases left between them. Germline assignment: CDR1 MNHEY and CDR2 SVGAGI. Here the CDR3 reads CASRRTRSSYEQYF. CDR3 bases: TGTGCCAGCAGAAGAACGAGGAGCTCCTACGAGCAGTACTTC.

CDR3 sequence: CASSYTSGTSYEQYF. DNA of the CDR3: TGTGCCAGCAGTTACACTAGCGGGACATCCTACGAGCAGTACTTC. The chain joins TRBV6-2 or TRBV6-3 to TRBJ2-7; TRBD2 matches 10 bases. Germline V gene lookup returns CDR1 MNHEY and CDR2 SVGEGT. The CDR3 totals 15 residues. Losses at the gene ends were 2 bases for V and 1 base for J; bases not matched to a gene: 2.

The chain recombines TRBV6-2 or TRBV6-3 with TRBJ1-1; D unclear. The CDR3 runs to 14 residues. Germline loops: CDR1 MNHEY, CDR2 SVGEGT. Between the trimmed V and J ends, which lost 0 bases and 8 bases, there was a span of 13 bases. The CDR3 loop is CASSYSNSPGEAFF. Here the CDR3 DNA reads TGTGCCAGCAGTTACTCGAACAGCCCTGGGGAAGCTTTCTTT.

The J gene is TRBJ1-1, the V gene TRBV27; no definite D call. Trimming pared 2 bases from V and 11 bases from J, leaving 15 bases between. Germline V gene sequence: CDR1 MNHEY, CDR2 SMNVEV (reference sequence). The CDR3 runs 13 residues. Written as DNA, the CDR3 is TGTGCCAGCAGTTTAGCGGTGGGTGGAGAGGCTTTCTTT. It codes for CASSLAVGGEAFF.

This clone was picked up one time. The chain combines TRBV7-2 with TRBJ2-3, with 7 positions matching TRBD2. Germline CDR1 reads SGHTA; CDR2 reads FQGNSA. The CDR3 sequence is 15 residues long. V lost 4 bases and J lost 2; bases outside the gene matches: 6. CDR3 nucleotides: TGTGCCAGCAGCTCGGGACTATCAACCACAGATACGCAGTATTTT. Amino acids: CASSSGLSTTDTQYF. The whole variable domain, filled in from reference TRBV7-2 and TRBJ2-3, reads GAGVSQSPSNKVTEKGKDVELRCDPISGHTALYWYRQSLGQGLEFLIYFQGNSAPDKSGLPSDRFSAERTGGSVSTLTIQRTQQEDSAVYLCASSSGLSTTDTQYFGPGTRLTVL.

The rearrangement links TRBV12-3 or TRBV12-4 to TRBJ2-1, with D possibly matching TRBD2 (6 bases). Trimming took off 1 base at V and 8 bases at J, with 9 bases between the two ends. This CDR3 has 13 amino acids. In DNA form, the CDR3 reads TGTGCCAGCAGTTTAGGACTAGTCGATGAGCAGTTCTTC. It codes for CASSLGLVDEQFF.

The chain has TRBV7-9 and TRBJ1-2, with no clear D. This CDR3 is built from 12 residues. Germline assignment: CDR1 SEHNR and CDR2 FQNEAQ (reference sequence). V was shortened by 7 bases and J by 4 bases, with 10 bases between the two germline ends. The CDR3 region has the DNA TGTGCCAGCACCACAGAGGCCTATGGCTACACCTTC. It is translated as CASTTEAYGYTF.

This clone is a singleton in its sample. The chain couples TRBV11-3 to TRBJ2-1, with TRBD2 matching 9 bases. Germline V gene sequence: CDR1 SGHNT, CDR2 YENEEA. V was pared by 3 bases and J by 6 bases, with 12 bases of the junction left unmatched. The CDR3 contains 17 residues. CDR3 sequence reads: CASSLGRSSGRVNEQFF. The CDR3 coding sequence is TGTGCCAGCAGCTTGGGTCGAAGTAGCGGGAGAGTCAATGAGCAGTTCTTC.

V is TRBV27 and J is TRBJ2-1; maybe TRBD2 (6 bases). The ends were cut back, 4 bases at V and 0 bases at J, with 16 bases in the middle. Per germline, CDR1 MNHEY and CDR2 SMNVEV (reference sequence). The CDR3 is made up of 17 amino acids. CDR3 sequence (DNA): TGTGCCAGCAGTTACGAAACAAGGAGGGCCTCCTACAATGAGCAGTTCTTC. It translates to CASSYETRRASYNEQFF.

The chain has TRBV11-2 and TRBJ2-1, with D possibly being TRBD1 (7 bases). CDR1 is SGHAT, CDR2 FQNNGV, per germline. V lost 7 bases, J lost 8 bases, and 18 bases lay in between. The CDR3 has 14 residues. The CDR3 DNA sequence: TGTGCCAGCAATCGGGAGTTAAGGGGGCATGAGCAGTTCTTC. It specifies CASNRELRGHEQFF. The complete variable domain, with remaining parts taken from reference TRBV11-2 and TRBJ2-1, reads EAGVAQSPRYKIIEKRQSVAFWCNPISGHATLYWYQQILGQGPKLLIQFQNNGVVDDSQLPKDRFSAERLKGVDSTLKIQPAKLEDSAVYLCASNRELRGHEQFFGPGTRLTVL.